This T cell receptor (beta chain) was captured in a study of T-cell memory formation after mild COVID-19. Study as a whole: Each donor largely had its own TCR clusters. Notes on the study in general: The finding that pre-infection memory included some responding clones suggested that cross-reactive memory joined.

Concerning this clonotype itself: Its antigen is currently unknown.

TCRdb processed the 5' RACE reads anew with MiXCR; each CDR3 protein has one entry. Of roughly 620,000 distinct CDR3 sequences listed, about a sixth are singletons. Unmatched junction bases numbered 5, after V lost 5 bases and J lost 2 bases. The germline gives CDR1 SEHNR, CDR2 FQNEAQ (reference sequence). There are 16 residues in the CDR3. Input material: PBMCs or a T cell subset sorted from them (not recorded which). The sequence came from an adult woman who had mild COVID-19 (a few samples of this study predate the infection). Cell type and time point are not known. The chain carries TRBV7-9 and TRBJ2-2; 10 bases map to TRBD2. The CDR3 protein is CASSGLAVLNTGELFF. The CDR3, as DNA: TGTGCCAGCAGCGGACTAGCGGTACTTAACACCGGGGAGCTGTTTTTT.